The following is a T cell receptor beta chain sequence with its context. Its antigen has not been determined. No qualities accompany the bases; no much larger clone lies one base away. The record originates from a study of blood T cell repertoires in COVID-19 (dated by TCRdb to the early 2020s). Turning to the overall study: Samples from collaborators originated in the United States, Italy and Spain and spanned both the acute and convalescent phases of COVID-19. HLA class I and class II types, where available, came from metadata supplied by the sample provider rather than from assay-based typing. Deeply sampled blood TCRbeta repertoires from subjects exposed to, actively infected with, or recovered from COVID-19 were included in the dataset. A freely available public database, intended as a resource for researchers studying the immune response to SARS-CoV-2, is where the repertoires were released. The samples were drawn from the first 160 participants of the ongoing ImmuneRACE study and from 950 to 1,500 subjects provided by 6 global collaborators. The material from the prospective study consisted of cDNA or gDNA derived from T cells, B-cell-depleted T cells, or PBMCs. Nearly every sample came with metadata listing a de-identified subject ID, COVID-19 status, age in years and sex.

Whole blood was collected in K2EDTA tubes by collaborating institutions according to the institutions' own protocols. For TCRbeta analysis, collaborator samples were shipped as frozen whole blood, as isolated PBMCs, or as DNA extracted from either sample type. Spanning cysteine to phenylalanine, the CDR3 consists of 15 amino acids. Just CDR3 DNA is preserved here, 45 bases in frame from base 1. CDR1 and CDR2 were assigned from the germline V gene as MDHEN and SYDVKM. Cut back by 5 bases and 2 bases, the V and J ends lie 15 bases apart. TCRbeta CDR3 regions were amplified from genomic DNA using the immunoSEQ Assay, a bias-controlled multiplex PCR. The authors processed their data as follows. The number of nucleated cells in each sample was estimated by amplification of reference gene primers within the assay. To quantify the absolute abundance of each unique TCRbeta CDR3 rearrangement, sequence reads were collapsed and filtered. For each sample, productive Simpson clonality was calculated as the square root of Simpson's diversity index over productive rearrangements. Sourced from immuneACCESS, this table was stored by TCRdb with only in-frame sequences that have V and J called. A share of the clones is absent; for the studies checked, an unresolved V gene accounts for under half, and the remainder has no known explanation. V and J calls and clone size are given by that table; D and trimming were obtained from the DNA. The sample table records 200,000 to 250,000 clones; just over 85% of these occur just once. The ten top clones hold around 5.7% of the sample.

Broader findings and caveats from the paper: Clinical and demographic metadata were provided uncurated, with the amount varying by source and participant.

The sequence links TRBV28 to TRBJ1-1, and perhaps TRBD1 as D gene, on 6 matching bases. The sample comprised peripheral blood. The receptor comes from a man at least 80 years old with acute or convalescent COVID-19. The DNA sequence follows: TGTGCCAGCAGTAATAGATACAGGGTTAACACTGAAGCTTTCTTT. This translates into CASSNRYRVNTEAFF.